One and the same sample provided the 23 T cell receptor beta chains below, sequenced in a study of blood T cell repertoires in COVID-19. Profiling relied on immunoSEQ multiplex PCR, and the TCRdb table lists in-frame clones only, not all of them. The sample lists 310,000 or so clones, around four fifths occurring once. The sequenced sample consisted of peripheral blood. Receptor source: a woman between 45 and 65 years old with acute or convalescent COVID-19.

This chain links TRBV28 with TRBJ2-5; TRBD2 agrees at 9 bases. This CDR3 is built from 14 residues. Per the germline V gene, CDR1 is MDHEN and CDR2 is SYDVKM. Losses at the gene ends were 6 bases for V and 5 bases for J; bases not matched to a gene: 7. The CDR3 DNA follows: TGTGCCAGCAGGGGTAGCGGGAGTACCGAGACCCAGTACTTC. Its protein is CASRGSGSTETQYF.

This chain connects TRBV29-1 to TRBJ1-3; 7 bases align to TRBD1. J gave up 3 bases and V 4 bases, and 6 bases lay outside the gene matches. This CDR3 spans 14 amino acids. In germline, CDR1 is SQVTM, CDR2 ANQGSEA. CDR3 sequence: CSVVEGASGNTIYF. The CDR3 DNA follows: TGCAGCGTTGTAGAGGGGGCAAGTGGAAACACCATATATTTT.

This chain connects TRBV5-1 to TRBJ2-7, with a possible D match to TRBD2 (6 bases). The CDR3 has 15 residues. Germline V gene data show CDR1 as SGHRS and CDR2 as YFSETQ. V lost 1 base and J lost 6, with 17 bases in between. As DNA, the CDR3 is TGCGCCAGCAGCTTGTTTTCCGGGAGCACGACCGAGCAGTACTTC. Residues: CASSLFSGSTTEQYF. Supplemented by reference TRBV5-1 and TRBJ2-7, the full variable domain reads KAGVTQTPRYLIKTRGQQVTLSCSPISGHRSVSWYQQTPGQGLQFLFEYFSETQRNKGNFPGRFSGRQFSNSRSEMNVSTLELGDSALYLCASSLFSGSTTEQYFGPGTRLTVT.

Only a few counts were recorded for this clone. The chain carries TRBV10-2 and TRBJ1-1; the D is unclear. Germline V gene data show CDR1 as WSHSY and CDR2 as SAAADI. V was pared by 4 bases and J by 5 bases, with 14 bases between. The CDR3 totals 14 residues. CDR3 bases: TGCGCCAGCAGTGTTGGAGGGAGTTGGACTGAAGCTTTCTTT. It is translated as CASSVGGSWTEAFF.

The chain combines TRBV7-2 with TRBJ1-2; tentative D call: TRBD1 (6 bases). The CDR3 is made up of 15 amino acids. From germline, CDR1 is SGHTA and CDR2 FQGNSA. The V end lost 5 bases, the J end lost 0 bases, and 13 bases lay between the germline ends. The CDR3 loop reads CASSPSWGPNYGYTF. In DNA form, the CDR3 reads TGTGCCAGCAGCCCTTCGTGGGGGCCTAACTATGGCTACACCTTC.

The V gene is TRBV6-5, the J gene TRBJ2-5; 7 positions match TRBD1. The CDR3 has 13 residues. CDR1 is MNHEY, CDR2 SVGAGI, per germline. V shed 8 bases, J shed 10 bases, and the junction held 13 bases outside the gene matches. The DNA for the CDR3 is TGTGCCAGCCGGGACAGCATCTCGAGAGACCAGTACTTC. Translating it yields CASRDSISRDQYF.

The chain is built from TRBV11-2 and TRBJ2-5, with TRBD1 matching 9 bases. Germline V gene lookup returns CDR1 SGHAT and CDR2 FQNNGV. V shed 5 bases and J 5 bases; nucleotides not matched to a gene: 12. This CDR3 region has 16 residues. CDR3 DNA sequence: TGTGCCAGCAGCCCCCGTACAGGGGGCATTGAGGAGACCCAGTACTTC. It codes for CASSPRTGGIEETQYF.

The chain links TRBV9 to TRBJ1-2; D is unclear. V dropped 4 bases and J dropped 4 bases, with 17 bases sitting between them. This CDR3 region has 15 residues. From germline, CDR1 is SGDLS and CDR2 YYNGEE. DNA of the CDR3: TGTGCCAGCAGCCCCATCCCGACCGACTCCTATGGCTACACCTTC. Its protein is CASSPIPTDSYGYTF.

The chain uses TRBV6-5 and TRBJ1-4; no clear D. The CDR3 covers 13 residues. The V end was cut by 7 bases, the J end by 8 bases, with 14 bases between. Germline CDR1 is MNHEY and CDR2 is SVGAGI. The CDR3 sequence is CASKLAGLEKLFF. The DNA for the CDR3 is TGTGCCAGCAAGCTGGCAGGTTTGGAAAAACTGTTTTTT.

This clone was seen repeatedly, ten times or more. The chain recombines TRBV6-1 with TRBJ2-5, with TRBD2 matching over 7 bases. The CDR3 loop spans 16 amino acids. Per germline, CDR1 MNHNS and CDR2 SASEGT. V shed 2 bases and J 4 bases; nucleotides not matched to a gene: 10. In DNA form, the CDR3 reads TGTGCCAGCAGTGAAACCTGGACTAGTAAAGGAGAGACCCAGTACTTC. It is translated as CASSETWTSKGETQYF.

This clone was observed once. This chain links TRBV5-5 with TRBJ1-3, with 8 bases fitting TRBD1. Losses at the gene ends were 3 bases for V and 0 bases for J; bases not matched to a gene: 11. Germline V gene sequence: CDR1 SGHKS, CDR2 YYEKEE (reference sequence). The CDR3 is made up of 18 amino acids. CDR3 DNA sequence: TGTGCCAGCAGCTCGGAGACAGGGGCTCTCCGCTCTGGAAACACCATATATTTT. Protein: CASSSETGALRSGNTIYF.

V gene TRBV27 combines with J gene TRBJ1-2; D perhaps matches TRBD1 (6 bases). The CDR3 is 15 amino acids. V dropped 2 bases and J dropped 8 bases, with 18 bases sitting between them. Germline lookup yields CDR1 MNHEY and CDR2 SMNVEV (reference sequence). CDR3 in amino acids: CASSLKGTPQLGYTF. Here the CDR3 DNA reads TGTGCCAGCAGTTTAAAGGGGACACCCCAATTGGGCTACACCTTC.

V is TRBV5-6 and J is TRBJ1-3, with D unresolved. V was clipped by 3 bases and J by 0 bases, with 4 bases between them. CDR1 is SGHDT and CDR2 is YYEEEE in the germline V gene. This CDR3 contains 13 residues. The CDR3 DNA reads TGTGCCAGCAGCTGGAGCTCTGGAAACACCATATATTTT. This codes for CASSWSSGNTIYF.

V is TRBV5-6 and J is TRBJ1-4, with unresolved D. V lost 4 bases to trimming and J lost 5 bases, with 12 bases between them. From germline, CDR1 is SGHDT and CDR2 YYEEEE. The CDR3 loop spans 14 amino acids. The CDR3 sequence: CASSVGQANEKLFF. In DNA, the CDR3 is TGTGCCAGCAGCGTCGGCCAGGCCAATGAAAAACTGTTTTTT. Full variable domain (missing parts from reference TRBV5-6 and TRBJ1-4): DAGVTQSPTHLIKTRGQQVTLRCSPKSGHDTVSWYQQALGQGPQFIFQYYEEEERQRGNFPDRFSGHQFPNYSSELNVNALLLGDSALYLCASSVGQANEKLFFGSGTQLSVL.

This chain connects TRBV30 to TRBJ2-1, with a weak D call TRBD1 (6 bases). V was clipped by 1 base and J by 10 bases, with 26 bases between them. The V gene's germline CDR1 is GTSNPN and CDR2 SVGIG (reference sequence). This CDR3 spans 17 amino acids. CDR3 in DNA: TGTGCCTGGAGTGCGTTCGGCTGGCAGGGGCCGTCCCCCGAGCAGTTCTTC. Its translation: CAWSAFGWQGPSPEQFF. Based on the CDR3 plus reference TRBV30 and TRBJ2-1, the full variable domain is SQTIHQWPATLVQPVGSPLSLECTVEGTSNPNLYWYRQAAGRGLQLLFYSVGIGQISSEVPQNLSASRPQDRQFILSSKKLLLSDSGFYLCAWSAFGWQGPSPEQFFGPGTRLTVL.

The chain links TRBV9 to TRBJ2-3, with 7 nucleotides matching TRBD2. J lost 4 bases, V lost 0 bases, and 5 bases had no gene match. The V gene's germline CDR1 is SGDLS and CDR2 YYNGEE. The CDR3 runs 15 residues. The CDR3 nucleotides are TGTGCCAGCAGCGTAGTGGCGGGAGCGGCAGATACGCAGTATTTT. Translation: CASSVVAGAADTQYF.

The rearrangement joins TRBV10-3 to TRBJ2-2, with 9 bases matching TRBD2. The length of the CDR3 is 17 residues. CDR1 is ENHRY and CDR2 is SYGVKD in the germline V gene. Unmatched junction bases numbered 13, after V lost 10 bases and J lost 1 base. The CDR3 bases are TGTGCCACCGAACCGGGACTAGCTTCCTTGAACACCGGGGAGCTGTTTTTT. Translation: CATEPGLASLNTGELFF.

The chain links TRBV29-1 to TRBJ2-7, with 11 nucleotides matching TRBD2. Unmatched junction bases numbered 5, after V lost 3 bases and J lost 1 base. The germline V gene has CDR1 SQVTM and CDR2 ANQGSEA. This CDR3 spans 15 amino acids. CDR3 protein: CSVDSLAGGSYEQYF. In DNA, the CDR3 is TGCAGCGTTGATTCCTTAGCGGGGGGGTCCTACGAGCAGTACTTC.

The chain has TRBV7-9 and TRBJ1-1, with 7 bases lining up with TRBD1. This CDR3 is built from 15 residues. The V gene's germline CDR1 is SEHNR and CDR2 FQNEAQ (reference sequence). J was trimmed by 5 bases and V by 5 bases; bases with no gene match: 11. The chain's CDR3 is CASSTGGGRGTEAFF. CDR3 bases: TGTGCCAGCAGCACAGGAGGGGGCAGGGGGACTGAAGCTTTCTTT. The full variable domain, in which reference TRBV7-9 and TRBJ1-1 provide the parts outside the CDR3, is DTGVSQNPRHKITKRGQNVTFRCDPISEHNRLYWYRQTLGQGPEFLTYFQNEAQLEKSRLLSDRFSAERPKGSFSTLEIQRTEQGDSAMYLCASSTGGGRGTEAFFGQGTRLTVV.

This chain uses TRBV6-6 with TRBJ2-7, with TRBD1 identical over 9 bases. The CDR3 is made up of 13 amino acids. Germline V gene data show CDR1 as MNHNY and CDR2 as SVGAGI (reference sequence). The junction had 4 bases not matched to a gene; V was cut back by 6 bases and J by 4 bases. The CDR3 loop reads CASSSGQGYEQYV. CDR3 DNA: TGTGCCAGCAGCAGTGGACAGGGGTACGAGCAGTACGTC.

Only one count was recorded for this clone. The chain couples TRBV6-2 or TRBV6-3 to TRBJ2-2, with D perhaps TRBD2 (5 bases). CDR1 is MNHEY, CDR2 SVGEGT, per germline. Trimming took off 5 bases at V and 7 bases at J, with 14 bases between the two ends. CDR3 length: 14 residues. The CDR3 spells CASSRLRGGGELFF. The CDR3 DNA reads as TGTGCCAGCAGTCGACTTCGGGGTGGCGGGGAGCTGTTTTTT.

V is TRBV11-3 and J is TRBJ2-2; the D gene is possibly TRBD1 (6 bases). CDR3 length: 15 amino acids. V shed 7 bases and J shed 6 bases, with 18 bases lying between them. Germline-derived CDR1 and CDR2 are SGHNT and YENEEA. In nucleotides, the CDR3 is TGTGCCAGCACTCTCACAGGGTCGGCACCCGGGGAGCTGTTTTTT. Translating it yields CASTLTGSAPGELFF.

The CDR3 here is CASSKRPRGPIRGEQYF. CDR3 coding DNA: TGTGCCAGCAGCAAAAGGCCCAGGGGGCCTATCCGCGGCGAGCAGTACTTC. This chain uses TRBV21-1 with TRBJ2-7; the table's D call of TRBD1 was not tested on the DNA. TRBV21-1 is a pseudogene. The CDR3 sequence is 17 residues long.